What follows are 32 T cell receptor beta chains derived from one specimen sequenced in a study of beta chain features in type 1 diabetes. As every portion of the isolated RNA was reverse transcribed, the sequencing read expressed TCRB transcripts. Sequenced by immunoSEQ multiplex PCR; TCRdb stores in-frame clones only, minus some. The table includes under 300,000 clones, around a quarter detected once. Sequencing was performed on central memory CD4+ T cells from blood. The receptors were sampled from a man aged 30-40 years in good health.

The rearrangement joins TRBV5-6 to TRBJ2-3, with D possibly TRBD2 on 6 matching bases. The CDR3 has 13 residues. Trimming left V 4 bases short and J 0 bases short, with 6 bases between. Germline CDR1 SGHDT, CDR2 YYEEEE. Written as DNA, the CDR3 is TGTGCCAGCAGCGGGACTAGCACAGATACGCAGTATTTT. Translating it yields CASSGTSTDTQYF.

The chain is built from TRBV4-2 and TRBJ1-4; 8 nucleotides match TRBD1. The germline V gene encodes CDR1 LGHNA and CDR2 YNFKEQ. The CDR3 spans 16 residues. Losses at the gene ends were 4 bases for V and 4 bases for J; bases not matched to a gene: 8. CDR3 coding DNA: TGTGCCAGCAGCCGGGCACAGGGGGAGAGTAATGAAAAACTGTTTTTT. Encoded protein: CASSRAQGESNEKLFF.

With respect to this clone: The junction and the germline gene differ at one end; a read error may be behind it. This rearrangement joins TRBV30 to TRBJ2-1; a possible D gene is TRBD2 (5 bases). CDR3 length equals 11 residues. Germline V CDR1 and CDR2: GTSNPN, SVGIG (reference sequence). The CDR3 nucleotides read TGTGCCGGGAGACGGGGAAATGAGCAGTTCTTC. This encodes CAGRRGNEQFF.

This clone was counted only a few times. The V and J genes are TRBV30 and TRBJ2-3, with 12 bases fitting TRBD2. Trimming removed 0 bases from V and 12 bases from J; junction bases left unmatched: 4. CDR3 length equals 13 residues. Germline V gene lookup returns CDR1 GTSNPN and CDR2 SVGIG (reference sequence). The CDR3 protein is CAWSVASGGAQYF. CDR3 sequence (DNA): TGTGCCTGGAGTGTCGCTAGCGGGGGGGCACAGTATTTT.

The chain employs TRBV2 and TRBJ1-2; a possible D gene is TRBD1 (5 bases). The CDR3 has 12 amino acids. Trimming shortened V by 4 bases and J by 8 bases, and 11 bases separated the two germline ends. Germline V CDR1 and CDR2: SNHLY, FYNNEI. This CDR3 is CASSGSSGGYTF. CDR3 nucleotide sequence: TGTGCCAGCAGTGGGTCGTCAGGGGGCTACACCTTC.

The gene calls are TRBV19 and TRBJ2-2; D not certain. Germline CDR1 and CDR2: LNHDA and SQIVND (reference sequence). Trimming cost V 4 bases and J 2 bases, with 8 bases left between them. CDR3 size: 14 residues. The CDR3 spells CASSNRFNTGELFF. CDR3 DNA sequence: TGTGCCAGTAGTAACAGATTTAACACCGGGGAGCTGTTTTTT.

This chain connects TRBV27 to TRBJ2-1; 7 bases are a match to TRBD1. With 7 bases clipped from V and 2 bases from J, the junction kept 5 bases outside the gene matches. CDR3 length equals 14 residues. Germline V CDR1 and CDR2: MNHEY, SMNVEV (reference sequence). In DNA form, the CDR3 reads TGTGCCAGCAAACGACAGGGCCCCTACAATGAGCAGTTCTTC. Its translation is CASKRQGPYNEQFF.

This clone was detected only a few times. The chain links TRBV5-4 to TRBJ2-1, with 8 nucleotides matching TRBD2. The CDR3 has 15 amino acids. In germline, CDR1 is SGHNT, CDR2 YYREEE (reference sequence). Trimming at V came to 4 bases and at J to 3 bases, leaving 6 bases not matched to a gene. The CDR3 nucleotides read TGTGCCAGCAGCGTAGCGGGAACTTACTACAATGAGCAGTTCTTC. It codes for CASSVAGTYYNEQFF.

This clone showed up just a few times. This rearrangement joins TRBV6-6 to TRBJ1-5, with 9 bases that match TRBD1. With 11 bases clipped from V and 7 bases from J, the junction kept 6 bases outside the gene matches. The CDR3 totals 12 residues. Germline assignment: CDR1 MNHNY and CDR2 SVGAGI (reference sequence). CDR3 coding DNA: TGTGCCGCGCGACAGGGGGAACAGCCCCAGCATTTT. It codes for CAARQGEQPQHF.

The chain links TRBV2 to TRBJ2-1, with D maybe TRBD1 (6 bases). The CDR3 loop spans 14 amino acids. The V gene's germline CDR1 is SNHLY and CDR2 FYNNEI. Trimming left V 6 bases short and J 2 bases short, with 11 bases between. CDR3 DNA: TGTGCCAGCAGAGGGCAGGGGCCCTACAATGAGCAGTTCTTC. It is translated as CASRGQGPYNEQFF.

In its sample, this clone was seen a few times. The gene calls are TRBV5-1 and TRBJ2-3, with D possibly TRBD2 on 5 matching bases. The V gene lost 0 bases and the J gene lost 1 base, with 12 bases spanning the gap. The CDR3 spans 16 residues. Germline CDR1 and CDR2: SGHRS and YFSETQ. The CDR3 loop reads CASSLAGGGGTDTQYF. The CDR3 coding sequence is TGCGCCAGCAGCTTGGCCGGAGGTGGGGGCACAGATACGCAGTATTTT.

In this sample, this clone turned up a few times. The chain is built from TRBV1 and TRBJ2-7; TRBD1 reflects the table's D call only, with no check against the DNA. TRBV1 is listed as a pseudogene. This CDR3 has 15 amino acids. The DNA of the CDR3 is TGCACCAGCAGCCAAGATTTAACTTGGGGGCTCGAGCAGTACTTC. Protein sequence: CTSSQDLTWGLEQYF.

The chain couples TRBV4-2 to TRBJ1-2; D remains ambiguous. There are 13 residues in the CDR3. Germline V gene data show CDR1 as LGHNA and CDR2 as YNFKEQ. The V and J ends lost 0 bases and 8 bases respectively, with 10 bases between them. CDR3 loop: CASSQDRSVGYTF. CDR3 bases: TGTGCCAGCAGCCAAGATAGGAGCGTGGGCTACACCTTC.

The genes are TRBV5-1 and TRBJ2-3, with 11 bases identical to TRBD2. V was clipped by 7 bases and J by 2 bases; unmatched bases: 3. CDR1 is SGHRS and CDR2 is YFSETQ in the germline V gene. The CDR3 loop spans 14 amino acids. The CDR3, as DNA: TGCGCCAGCTCTAGCGGGGGGCACACAGATACGCAGTATTTT. Translation gives CASSSGGHTDTQYF.

The CDR3 coding sequence is TGTGCCAGCAGCTTAGATTTCAATGAGCAGTTCTTC. This translates into CASSLDFNEQFF. The V and J genes are TRBV7-9 and TRBJ2-1, with unresolved D. The V gene's germline CDR1 is SEHNR and CDR2 FQNEAQ (reference sequence). The ends were cut back, 1 base at V and 6 bases at J, with 4 bases in the middle. This CDR3 is 12 amino acids long.

This clone was seen more than once but under ten times. At one boundary the junction diverges from the germline segment, which might be a read error. This chain connects TRBV7-2 to TRBJ1-2, with TRBD1 matching 9 bases. The CDR3 is 11 residues long. Germline CDR1 is SGHTA and CDR2 is FQGNSA. The CDR3, as DNA: TGTGCCAGCAGCTCCCGGGACAGGGAAGACTTC. This gives the protein CASSSRDREDF.

This clone was counted a few times. V is TRBV5-1 and J is TRBJ2-1; D not resolved. The V end was cut by 4 bases, the J end by 9 bases, with 8 bases between. CDR3 size: 11 residues. Germline CDR1 and CDR2: SGHRS and YFSETQ. Here the CDR3 reads CASSSAAEQFF. For the CDR3, the DNA is TGCGCCAGCAGCAGTGCTGCTGAGCAGTTCTTC.

The rearrangement joins TRBV6-6 to TRBJ2-2; D unclear. CDR3 length equals 14 residues. V was clipped by 5 bases and J by 4 bases, with 11 bases between them. Germline V lookup: CDR1 MNHNY, CDR2 SVGAGI (reference sequence). DNA for the CDR3: TGTGCCAGCAGTCTACTTAGTAGCACCGGGGAGCTGTTTTTT. Translating gives CASSLLSSTGELFF.

The chain carries TRBV30 and TRBJ2-1; 13 bases line up with TRBD2. This CDR3 contains 20 residues. Germline CDR1 is GTSNPN and CDR2 is SVGIG (reference sequence). The junction had 11 bases not matched to a gene; V was cut back by 0 bases and J by 0 bases. The CDR3 here is CAWSVRRTSGGLSSYNEQFF. The CDR3 nucleotides are TGTGCCTGGAGTGTACGTCGGACTAGCGGGGGCCTTAGCTCCTACAATGAGCAGTTCTTC.

The chain joins TRBV7-7 to TRBJ2-5; D call uncertain. The CDR3 covers 15 residues. Trimming removed 1 base at V and 3 bases at J, with 12 bases between. The germline V gene encodes CDR1 SSHAT and CDR2 FNYEAQ (reference sequence). The CDR3 sequence: CASSLGAGFEETQYF. CDR3 sequence (DNA): TGTGCCAGCAGCTTAGGGGCTGGCTTTGAAGAGACCCAGTACTTC.

The J gene is TRBJ1-5, the V gene TRBV9; D is unclear. V lost 3 bases and J 1 base, leaving 8 bases between the germline ends. There are 14 residues in the CDR3. Germline assignment: CDR1 SGDLS and CDR2 YYNGEE. CDR3 amino acids: CASSGGLSNQPQHF. DNA of the CDR3: TGTGCCAGCAGCGGAGGTTTGAGCAATCAGCCCCAGCATTTT.

This clone was recorded a few times. V gene TRBV7-6 combines with J gene TRBJ1-5; 12 bases agree with TRBD1. The CDR3 has 14 amino acids. Per the germline V gene, CDR1 is SGHVS and CDR2 is FNYEAQ. V trimming: 4 bases; J trimming: 7 bases; junction bases outside the gene matches: 2. Here the CDR3 reads CASSSGTGGQPQHF. The CDR3 nucleotides are TGTGCCAGCAGCTCCGGGACAGGGGGCCAGCCCCAGCATTTT.

This clone has a handful of counts. At one end the junction does not follow the germline gene, possibly because of a read error. The rearrangement joins TRBV29-1 to TRBJ2-7, with D unclear. This CDR3 is built from 12 residues. CDR1 and CDR2 from the germline V gene are SQVTM and ANQGSEA. CDR3 in amino acids: CSVEEVAHEQYF. Written as DNA, the CDR3 is TGCAGCGTCGAAGAGGTGGCCCACGAGCAGTACTTC.

There are a few counts of this clone. The sample has other DNA sequences that encode this CDR3 too. The chain is built from TRBV5-1 and TRBJ1-6; D is unclear. The germline V and J ends were trimmed by 0 bases and 7 bases, with 11 bases remaining between them. CDR3 length equals 15 residues. Germline V CDR1 and CDR2: SGHRS, YFSETQ. CDR3 DNA sequence: TGCGCCAGCAGCTTGGTGGCTGGGATCAATTCACCCCTCCACTTT. The encoded protein is CASSLVAGINSPLHF.

The chain recombines TRBV7-2 with TRBJ2-1; 10 positions agree with TRBD2. Germline V gene sequence: CDR1 SGHTA, CDR2 FQGNSA. The trim removed 0 bases at V and 14 bases at J, leaving 4 bases unmatched. The CDR3 is 13 residues long. The CDR3 region is CASSLALAGVEFF. The CDR3 coding sequence is TGTGCCAGCAGCTTAGCGCTAGCGGGAGTTGAGTTCTTC.

This chain links TRBV9 with TRBJ2-1; D might be TRBD2 (5 bases). Germline CDR1 and CDR2: SGDLS and YYNGEE. This CDR3 has 15 amino acids. Between the trimmed V and J ends, which lost 2 bases and 6 bases, there was a span of 15 bases. The CDR3 is CASSVGLGSGNEQFF. CDR3 DNA sequence: TGTGCCAGCAGCGTTGGACTGGGCTCAGGCAATGAGCAGTTCTTC.

This sequence joins TRBV30 and TRBJ2-7; weak D call: TRBD1 (6 bases). CDR1 and CDR2 from the germline V gene are GTSNPN and SVGIG (reference sequence). The CDR3 extends over 14 amino acids. V was clipped by 2 bases and J by 2 bases, with 13 bases between them. CDR3 nucleotides: TGTGCCTGGAGTCATGCTGGGGGCACCTACGAGCAGTACTTC. This translates into CAWSHAGGTYEQYF.

This clone has a count of ten or more. The V call is TRBV5-6, the J call TRBJ1-1, with D maybe TRBD1 (6 bases). Trimming left V 0 bases short and J 12 bases short, with 18 bases between. Germline-derived CDR1 and CDR2 are SGHDT and YYEEEE. The CDR3 length is 14 residues. The CDR3: CASSLGIGGRGSFF. The CDR3, as DNA: TGTGCCAGCAGCTTGGGCATTGGGGGCCGAGGATCTTTCTTT.

In this sample, this clone turned up a few times. This chain links TRBV29-1 with TRBJ2-2; 11 bases are shared with TRBD1. The J segment lost 0 bases and the V segment lost 7 bases, leaving 4 bases of the junction unmatched. CDR3 length: 15 amino acids. Germline V gene data show CDR1 as SQVTM and CDR2 as ANQGSEA. This CDR3 is CSGGQGATNTGELFF. The DNA for the CDR3 is TGCAGCGGCGGACAGGGGGCAACGAACACCGGGGAGCTGTTTTTT.

This clone came up a few times. This same CDR3 is encoded by further DNA sequences in the sample. The rearrangement uses TRBV29-1 and TRBJ2-5; no clear D gene. V shed 5 bases and J shed 5 bases, with 15 bases lying between them. The length of the CDR3 is 13 residues. Germline values: CDR1 SQVTM, CDR2 ANQGSEA. The DNA of the CDR3 is TGCAGCGTTCACGGAGTTTTTGGGGAGACCCAGTACTTC. Amino acid sequence: CSVHGVFGETQYF. Using reference TRBV29-1 and TRBJ2-5 for the parts outside the CDR3, the full variable domain is SAVISQKPSRDICQRGTSLTIQCQVDSQVTMMFWYRQQPGQSLTLIATANQGSEATYESGFVIDKFPISRPNLTFSTLTVSNMSPEDSSIYLCSVHGVFGETQYFGPGTRLLVL.

CDR3 nucleotides: TGCAGCGCCTGGGACGGCGGCGCGCACAATGAGCAGTTCTTC. Translation: CSAWDGGAHNEQFF. The chain employs TRBV29-1 and TRBJ2-1; D might be TRBD1 or TRBD2, each matching 5 bases. Per the germline V gene, CDR1 is SQVTM and CDR2 is ANQGSEA. Deletions cut 7 bases from V and 5 bases from J, with 18 bases between. The CDR3 totals 14 residues.

The rearrangement links TRBV7-2 to TRBJ2-7; 10 bases are a match to TRBD2. J was trimmed by 4 bases and V by 5 bases; bases with no gene match: 8. The CDR3 is 15 amino acids. CDR1 and CDR2 from the germline V gene are SGHTA and FQGNSA. The CDR3 reads CASSVRAGGPYEQYF. The CDR3 DNA reads as TGTGCCAGCAGCGTACGAGCGGGGGGGCCATACGAGCAGTACTTC.